This T cell receptor (beta chain) was captured in a study of T cells in Graves' hyperthyroidism and ophthalmopathy. Findings and limits, study-wide: Blood also carried most thyroid clonotypes expanded above 0.001. Ophthalmopathy and stable hyperthyroidism were separated by a 13 V-J model. The model made its ophthalmopathy prediction, and onset followed a median approximately 7 months later.

Uncontrolled infection, other autoimmune disease, pregnancy or lactation disqualified patients from enrolment. In the case of this clonotype: What it recognizes is unknown.

Amplification targeted TCR beta CDR3 regions from RNA transcripts. With the HTBI primer set, the TCR CDR3 went through a first round of RT-PCR. TCRdb called the multiplex PCR reads again in MiXCR, with one record for every CDR3 protein. The sample includes 530,000 or so distinct CDR3 sequences, 46% of them seen just once. V shed 3 bases, J shed 1 base, and the junction held 4 bases outside the gene matches. The CDR3 extends over 16 amino acids. Germline CDR1 reads KGHDR; CDR2 reads SFDVKD. The sequence was obtained from a woman between 18 and 29 years old with Graves' hyperthyroidism. The chain links TRBV24-1 to TRBJ2-7; TRBD2 aligns across 11 bases. The sequenced material came from peripheral blood or thyroid tissue (not recorded which). CDR3 DNA sequence: TGTGCCACCAGTGATACGGGACTAGCGGCGTCCTACGAGCAGTACTTC. This codes for CATSDTGLAASYEQYF.